These T cell receptor beta chains were read from a single sample in a study of cytomegalovirus exposure and HLA in healthy donors. TCRdb's copy holds only in-frame clones and misses some; the assay was immunoSEQ multiplex PCR. The sample yields about 90,000 clones, approximately 71% seen once. Sequencing was done on a sample of PBMCs. The source of these receptors is a young woman in good health and CMV-seropositive. Both conserved end residues are trimmed from each CDR3.

v_call: TRBV28
j_call: TRBJ2-7
cdr3_aa: ASGWGTDTYYEQY

v_call: TRBV14
j_call: TRBJ2-5
cdr3_aa: ASSRIGQPKETQY

v_call: TRBV27
j_call: TRBJ2-5
cdr3_aa: ASSSLAGRETQY

v_call: TRBV6-5
j_call: TRBJ1-1
cdr3_aa: ASSYSLPGNTEAF

v_call: TRBV6-6
j_call: TRBJ1-1
cdr3_aa: ASSNRQREAF

v_call: TRBV4-1
j_call: TRBJ2-5
cdr3_aa: ASSQDDSGGPPGTQY

v_call: TRBV6-5
j_call: TRBJ2-3
cdr3_aa: ASSYRQGSDTQY

v_call: TRBV11-2
j_call: TRBJ1-5
cdr3_aa: ASSLGTVNQPQH

v_call: TRBV7-8
j_call: TRBJ2-1
cdr3_aa: ASSRTSGGGGSYNEQF

v_call: TRBV18
j_call: TRBJ2-1
cdr3_aa: ASSPLAGEDEQF

v_call: TRBV27
j_call: NA
cdr3_aa: ASSLTSGSYEQY

v_call: TRBV2
j_call: TRBJ1-5
cdr3_aa: ASSGQGNNQPQH

v_call: TRBV4-1
j_call: TRBJ2-5
cdr3_aa: ASSQEGAGQETQY

v_call: TRBV5-1
j_call: TRBJ1-1
cdr3_aa: ASSLQKWSAEAF

v_call: TRBV9
j_call: TRBJ2-5
cdr3_aa: ASSTDSGGGTRETQY

v_call: TRBV30
j_call: TRBJ2-1
cdr3_aa: AWMSSRDNEQF

v_call: TRBV5-5
j_call: TRBJ1-4
cdr3_aa: ASTPGGSLGNEKLF

v_call: TRBV18
j_call: TRBJ2-7
cdr3_aa: ASSPPPSGRPEGYEQY

v_call: TRBV7-3
j_call: TRBJ2-2
cdr3_aa: ASSLGGGTGELF

v_call: TRBV9
j_call: TRBJ1-1
cdr3_aa: ASSVAYSSPWANTEAF

v_call: TRBV28
j_call: TRBJ2-1
cdr3_aa: ASSFQRPPQGYNEQF

v_call: TRBV10-3
j_call: TRBJ1-1
cdr3_aa: AIRQENTEAF

v_call: TRBV29-1
j_call: TRBJ1-2
cdr3_aa: SVEEYRGPGGYT

v_call: TRBV4-3
j_call: TRBJ1-6
cdr3_aa: ASSQDLPGQGNLFDNSPLH

v_call: TRBV27
j_call: NA
cdr3_aa: ASRGWLADSYEQY

v_call: TRBV7-9
j_call: TRBJ2-7
cdr3_aa: ASSKRAYEQY

v_call: TRBV28
j_call: TRBJ1-5
cdr3_aa: ASSFTGTLYSNQPQH

v_call: TRBV9
j_call: TRBJ1-5
cdr3_aa: ASSLTGGEVQPQH

v_call: TRBV15
j_call: TRBJ1-1
cdr3_aa: ATSRGQDNTEAF

v_call: TRBV4-3
j_call: TRBJ1-6
cdr3_aa: ASSQDRGGHGSPLH

v_call: TRBV7-9
j_call: TRBJ2-7
cdr3_aa: ASSLDWGREQY

v_call: TRBV7-6
j_call: TRBJ1-1
cdr3_aa: ASSLDSFTEAF

v_call: TRBV28
j_call: TRBJ2-4
cdr3_aa: ASTSRALGKNIQY

v_call: TRBV10-3
j_call: TRBJ1-2
cdr3_aa: ASRSLTGGNYGYT

v_call: TRBV20-1
j_call: TRBJ1-4
cdr3_aa: SARNWEKLF

v_call: TRBV7-9
j_call: TRBJ2-7
cdr3_aa: ASSLEGGLPYEQY

v_call: TRBV19
j_call: TRBJ2-3
cdr3_aa: ASSSRRGGPSTDTQY

v_call: TRBV7-9
j_call: TRBJ2-7
cdr3_aa: ASSFRQAAEQY

v_call: TRBV5-4
j_call: TRBJ2-1
cdr3_aa: ASSVGQGSYNEQF

v_call: TRBV5-4
j_call: TRBJ2-3
cdr3_aa: ASRDPEGRDTQY